This T cell receptor beta chain was identified in a study of technical replicates of blood from several donors. CDR1 is KGHSH and CDR2 is LQKENI in the germline V gene. This CDR3 is built from 16 residues. Trimming cost V 3 bases and J 3 bases; bases outside gene matches: 7. Sequenced by immunoSEQ multiplex PCR; TCRdb stores in-frame clones only, minus some. Of tens of thousands of clones listed, 90% to 96% are singletons. This TCR derives from a human donor in good health. V and J are TRBV18 and TRBJ1-3; 8 bases line up with TRBD1. Sequencing was carried out using T cells isolated from PBMCs. The CDR3 nucleotides read TGTGCCAGCTCACCGTCAGGGGGCAGGAATGGAAACACCATATATTTT. Translated, it gives CASSPSGGRNGNTIYF.